This T cell receptor (beta chain) was observed in a study of cytomegalovirus exposure and HLA in healthy donors (dated by TCRdb to about 2017). Broadly, across the study: In an earlier analysis of some 550 of the donors, approximately 300 Gb of sequence data and 117 million unique TCR beta sequences from 180 million or so T cells were reported. Roughly 320 gigabases of sequencing data and around 80 million unique TCR sequences made up an early release that covered roughly 670 HLA-typed donors. The genetic ancestry cluster associated with self-reported Caucasian donors included about four fifths of the roughly 410 genotyped donors. The study aimed to test whether signatures of past pathogen exposure could be identified by cataloging public T cell receptors. The study used immunosequencing to profile the T cell repertoires of 670 or so subjects and linked those repertoires to cytomegalovirus serostatus. In addition to the first cohort of 666 subjects, a separate validation cohort of 120 different subjects was used. High-throughput TCR immunosequencing, statistical association of individual TCRs with disease status, and machine learning were combined to predict cytomegalovirus infection status. To study patterns of TCR occurrence, a later analysis re-analyzed previously published TCR beta repertoires from more than 550 donors and added high-resolution HLA genotyping. The later analysis used no new phenotypic data to find candidate immune exposures, relying instead on TCR beta sequences and their occurrence across donors. An earlier analysis of several hundred of the donors applied high-throughput TCR beta sequencing to assess whether each TCR beta V gene segment acted as functional or pseudogenic. Donor age, sex, ethnicity and CMV serostatus were compiled alongside the repertoire data. A later genetic analysis used genome-wide SNP genotypes for about 65% of the 666 donors, treating that subset as a discovery cohort. All discovery cohort repertoires had been generated using a single sequencing platform. Class I and class II HLA loci were covered by the typing at four-digit resolution. The number of typed donors differed by locus: about 629-630 for A, B, C, DRB1 and DQB1; roughly 510 for DQA1; some 610 for DPA1; and around 470 for DPB1. A handful of DR-DQ haplotypes were handled as single units for association and clustering because linkage in the cohort was strong. Across 300 to 400 genotyped donors of the cohort, an average of about 200,000 unique TCR beta nucleotide sequences per donor were sequenced, and 15% to 20% of those sequences were non-productive. Broader findings and caveats from the paper: Across donors, most TCR sequences were observed very rarely, whereas some public TCRs were present in many individuals. It was suggested by the authors that the approach could potentially be generalized to other disease states and immunological phenotypes. In a later genetic analysis, fewer N-insertions in productive TCRs were reported among donors in an Asian-associated ancestry cluster than the roughly 700-donor mean. A later analysis found that TCR association rates varied across HLA loci, with DRB1 alleles showing the most associated TCRs and HLA-C alleles the fewest. In both the original and validation cohorts, the classifier was reported to diagnose cytomegalovirus status with high specificity and sensitivity. In the study, around 150 TCR beta chains were listed as associated with cytomegalovirus. In a later genetic analysis, a missense DCLRE1C variant was associated with V-gene and J-gene trimming of TCR beta chains, and the association was replicated in an independent cohort. Because counts were too low, seventeen rarely observed V segments, including chromosome 9 orphons, were excluded from the earlier analysis of about 500 of the donors. A later analysis associated 16,951 TCR beta sequences with specific HLA alleles at a false discovery rate of 0.05. In an earlier analysis of fewer than 700 of the donors, most TCR beta V segments appeared in productive rearrangements about 87% or about 30% of the time, broadly matching IMGT annotations. The only immune exposure information available for the cohort was CMV serostatus. According to a later analysis, parvovirus B19, influenza, CMV and Epstein-Barr virus appeared linked to several top co-occurrence clusters. When HLA alleles, especially DR and DQ, strongly co-occurred, attributing TCR associations to individual alleles was difficult. Presence/absence analyses assumed roughly uniform sequencing depth across donors, an assumption that may not hold. Only TCR beta chains were sequenced in this cohort, and the absence of alpha or paired-chain data limited detectable features. A group of highly shared sequence variants was considered likely to be a technical artifact of the sequencing pipeline. According to a later analysis, most CMV-associated TCR beta chains appeared to be HLA-restricted, and the HLA associations seemed to be driven largely by CMV exposure. HLA typing was unavailable for some donors at each locus, so association tests used only the typed subset. In a later analysis, HLA-associated TCR beta chains showed more clonal expansion and lower generation probabilities than non-associated chains that were equally common. In vitro tests confirmed that a few of the cytomegalovirus-associated TCR beta chains recognize cytomegalovirus antigens. A further reported finding was that TCR beta sequences accurately predicted the HLA-A and HLA-B alleles for most subjects in the first cohort. Because the 87-base-pair reads could not distinguish some IMGT-functional V segments, including TRBV6-2 and TRBV6-3, those segments were excluded. Correlated functional status among segregating V segments might be attributable to linkage disequilibrium, but an unknown experimental factor could not be ruled out.

Note on this clone: Its antigen is unknown. No much larger clone is present one base from it, and per-base qualities are unavailable.

Libraries were prepared through the immunoSEQ multiplex PCR assay. For the multiplex PCR, a mixture combining 60 forward primers for TCR Vbeta segments and 13 reverse primers for TCR Jbeta segments was used. A multiplex PCR assay on genomic DNA amplified the CDR3 region of rearranged TCR beta genes. The amplified TCR beta libraries were sequenced on the Illumina HiSeq System as 87-base-pair reads. Regarding the original processing steps: A later analysis tallied approximately 87 million unique TCR beta chains across the 700 or so repertoires, and around 12 million of those chains were shared by two or more donors. Raw reads were error-corrected and collapsed into unique sequences by a nearest-neighbor algorithm in which closely related sequences were merged to remove PCR and sequencing errors. CDR3 sequences were aligned to IMGT reference sequences to assign V, D and J gene segments. For a sequence to be retained, at least a six-nucleotide match to both a V gene segment and a J gene segment was required. Rearrangements were called productive when the CDR3 lacked stop codons and stayed in frame with V and J; all others were non-productive. Following IMGT convention, CDR3 was defined as the stretch from the second conserved V-encoded cysteine up to the conserved J-encoded phenylalanine. The earlier analysis of 550 to 650 of the donors excluded any sequence lacking an unambiguous match to a single V gene segment. An earlier analysis of 500 to 700 of the donors classified V segments as functional when productive rearrangements were above 56.7% and as segregating when the standard deviation between donors was above 5%. To diagnose cytomegalovirus status from the catalog of TCR beta chain sequences, a statistical classification framework was built. V and J gene assignment, in a later analysis, came from comparing TCR nucleotide sequences with IMGT/GENE-DB human TR gene sequences. Using the TCRdist pipeline, a later analysis assigned CDR3 sequences along with most-parsimonious VDJ recombination scenarios. In a later analysis, each TCR beta chain was defined by its CDR3 amino acid sequence together with its V-gene family, and reads without a unique V-gene family were excluded. In a later analysis, nearly 600 highly shared, low-generation-probability nucleotide sequences were removed to address suspected cross-contamination and a sequencing artifact. In a later analysis, a clonal expansion index for each public chain was calculated from normalized within-repertoire ranks of inferred template counts. A later analysis computed generation probabilities with a VDJ recombination model fitted to out-of-frame rearrangements, and checked the results against IGoR. In a later analysis, TCR-TCR, TCR-HLA and TCR-CMV co-occurrence was scored with hypergeometric tests, and a repertoire-size bias correction was applied to TCR pairs. A later analysis estimated false discovery rates by permuting HLA or CMV assignments 20 times. In a later analysis, co-occurring TCRs were grouped using DBSCAN, and TCRdist sequence similarity was added for clustering within HLA-allele-positive subsets. Co-occurrence clustering excluded repertoires with fewer than 30,000 or more than 120,000 public chains, plus five with anomalous nucleotide sharing. TCRdb carries this immuneACCESS record with in-frame sequences only. Its versions omit some clonotypes, under half of them owing to an unresolved V gene in the studies checked, with the rest unexplained. The V and J calls and clone size are taken from that table; D and trimming were inferred from the DNA. This sample gives 130,000 to 150,000 clones in total; 75% to 80% of them show up just once. The top ten clones comprise 0.5% to 0.85% of the sample.

From V the trimming removes 4 bases and from J it removes 4 bases, while the gene matches leave 5 bases of the junction unaccounted for. Inclusive of the bounding cysteine and phenylalanine, the CDR3 is 15 residues long. Only the CDR3 DNA stays, 45 bases, in frame from base 1. As encoded in the germline V gene (reference sequence), CDR1 is MNHEY while CDR2 is SMNVEV. In total, roughly 670 healthy bone marrow donors made up the cohort. At the time of sampling, every cohort member was nominally healthy, though immune exposures that went unrecorded were likely present. The donor was CMV seronegative and was included in the group of several hundred seronegative cohort members. Each donor provided a peripheral blood sample, and peripheral blood mononuclear cells were used for TCR beta sequencing. Genomic DNA was extracted from the blood cell samples with the Qiagen DNeasy Blood Extraction Kit.

The chain links TRBV27 with TRBJ1-1; 11 middle bases align to TRBD1. The clonotype comes from a male donor in good health and CMV-seronegative. Sequencing was performed on PBMCs. The CDR3 reads as follows: CASSWDRGVGTEAFF. The DNA sequence is as follows: TGTGCCAGCAGTTGGGACAGGGGGGTAGGCACTGAAGCTTTCTTT.